This T cell receptor (beta chain) was captured by sequencing in a study of shared clonotypes between healthy human individuals. Researchers divided each subset's genomic DNA evenly across several immunoSEQ plates. The data were produced by immunoSEQ multiplex PCR, yet TCRdb's version contains in-frame clones alone and is incomplete. The profile shows around 370,000 clones, approximately 97% of them singletons. In germline, CDR1 is LNHNV, CDR2 YYDKDF (reference sequence). The CDR3 runs 12 residues. Deletions cut 0 bases from V and 5 bases from J, with 2 bases between. The gene calls are TRBV15 and TRBJ1-5, with unresolved D. The origin of this receptor is a man between 25 and 39 years old in good health. Input material: memory CD8+ T cells sorted from blood. The subset is: CD45RO+ cells pooled with CCR7-negative TemRA cells. The CDR3: CATSRDDQPQHF. Written as DNA, the CDR3 is TGTGCCACCAGCAGAGATGATCAGCCCCAGCATTTT.